This T cell receptor beta chain was identified during a study of T cells in localized non-small cell lung cancer. Study-level points and caveats: Adjacent lung was found to contain a median approximately 62 of the top 100 tumor clones.

Germline-derived CDR1 and CDR2 are SGHAT and FQNNGV. This CDR3 has 17 residues. V dropped 5 bases and J dropped 1; count of bases not matched to a gene: 6. TCRdb keeps only in-frame clones here, not all; method: immunoSEQ multiplex PCR. The data hold about 18,000 clones, with around four fifths observed a single time. The table lists this clone with a few counts. Its specificity is not known. This chain links TRBV11-2 with TRBJ2-6; TRBD1 aligns across 9 bases. The source material was peripheral blood, sampled before any cancer treatment. The clonotype was recovered from a female donor aged 60 or older with stage I lung adenocarcinoma. CDR3 amino acids: CASSLRTGESGANVLTF. The CDR3 DNA follows: TGTGCCAGCAGCCTCCGGACAGGGGAGTCTGGGGCCAACGTCCTGACTTTC. Together with reference TRBV11-2 and TRBJ2-6, the CDR3 gives the full variable domain: EAGVAQSPRYKIIEKRQSVAFWCNPISGHATLYWYQQILGQGPKLLIQFQNNGVVDDSQLPKDRFSAERLKGVDSTLKIQPAKLEDSAVYLCASSLRTGESGANVLTFGAGSRLTVL.